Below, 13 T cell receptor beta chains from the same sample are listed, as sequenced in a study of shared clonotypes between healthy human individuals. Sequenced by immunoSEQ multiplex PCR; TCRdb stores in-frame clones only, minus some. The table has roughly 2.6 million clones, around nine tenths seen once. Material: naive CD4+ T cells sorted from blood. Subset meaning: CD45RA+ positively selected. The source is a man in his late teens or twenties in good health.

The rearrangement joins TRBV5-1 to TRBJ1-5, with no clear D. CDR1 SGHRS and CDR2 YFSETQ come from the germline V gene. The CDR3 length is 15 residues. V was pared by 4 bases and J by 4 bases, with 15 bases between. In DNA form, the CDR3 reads TGCGCCAGCAGCCCGGGGATCACTCCTAATCAGCCCCAGCATTTT. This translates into CASSPGITPNQPQHF.

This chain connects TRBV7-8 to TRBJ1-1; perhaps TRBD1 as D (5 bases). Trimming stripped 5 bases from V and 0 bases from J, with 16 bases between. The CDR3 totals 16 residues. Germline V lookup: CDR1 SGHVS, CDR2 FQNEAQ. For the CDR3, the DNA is TGTGCCAGCAGCCTCGGGACGGAGAGGATGAACACTGAAGCTTTCTTT. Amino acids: CASSLGTERMNTEAFF.

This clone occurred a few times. CDR3 bases: TGTGCCAGCAGTTCTGTACAGCCAAACACTGAAGCTTTCTTT. Translating it yields CASSSVQPNTEAFF. The rearrangement uses TRBV6-5 and TRBJ1-1; D uncertain. This CDR3 comprises 14 residues. V was cut by 4 bases and J by 2 bases, with 11 bases left in between. Germline loops: CDR1 MNHEY, CDR2 SVGAGI.

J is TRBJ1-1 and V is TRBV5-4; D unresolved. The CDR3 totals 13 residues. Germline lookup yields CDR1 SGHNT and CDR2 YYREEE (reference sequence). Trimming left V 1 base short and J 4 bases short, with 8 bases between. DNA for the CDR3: TGTGCCAGCAGCTTGAATCTTGGCACTGAAGCTTTCTTT. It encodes CASSLNLGTEAFF.

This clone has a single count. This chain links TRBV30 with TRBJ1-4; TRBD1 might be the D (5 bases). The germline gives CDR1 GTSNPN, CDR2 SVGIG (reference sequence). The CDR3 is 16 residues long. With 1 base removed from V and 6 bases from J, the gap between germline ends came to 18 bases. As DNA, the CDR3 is TGTGCCTGGAGTGGCCGGCGGACAACCGGGGATGAAAAACTGTTTTTT. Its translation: CAWSGRRTTGDEKLFF.

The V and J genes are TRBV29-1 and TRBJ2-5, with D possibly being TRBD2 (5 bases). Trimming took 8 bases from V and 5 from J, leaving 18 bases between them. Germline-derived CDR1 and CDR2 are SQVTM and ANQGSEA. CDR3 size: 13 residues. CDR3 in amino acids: CSPSRATSETQYF. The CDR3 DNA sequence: TGCAGCCCATCGCGGGCCACCTCTGAGACCCAGTACTTC.

CDR3 sequence reads: CASSEFPGAGEQYF. The CDR3 DNA sequence: TGTGCCAGCAGTGAGTTCCCAGGGGCGGGCGAGCAGTACTTC. The chain combines TRBV2 with TRBJ2-7, with D maybe TRBD1 (6 bases). The V and J ends lost 3 bases and 6 bases respectively, with 15 bases between them. The CDR3 length is 14 residues. Germline lookup yields CDR1 SNHLY and CDR2 FYNNEI.

CDR3 DNA sequence: TGCGCCGGACCCAGGGGTCAGGAGGGGCCTGGAAACACCATATATTTT. Its protein product is CAGPRGQEGPGNTIYF. The gene calls are TRBV5-1 and TRBJ1-3; D perhaps matches TRBD1 (6 bases). Germline-derived CDR1 and CDR2 are SGHRS and YFSETQ. This CDR3 region has 16 residues. V was trimmed by 10 bases and J by 2 bases, leaving 22 bases between them.

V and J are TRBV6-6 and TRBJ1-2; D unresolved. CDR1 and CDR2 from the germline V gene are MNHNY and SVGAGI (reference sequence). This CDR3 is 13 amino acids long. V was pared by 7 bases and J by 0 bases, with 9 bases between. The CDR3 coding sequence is TGTGCCAGCACGGCGGGAGCTAACTATGGCTACACCTTC. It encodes CASTAGANYGYTF.

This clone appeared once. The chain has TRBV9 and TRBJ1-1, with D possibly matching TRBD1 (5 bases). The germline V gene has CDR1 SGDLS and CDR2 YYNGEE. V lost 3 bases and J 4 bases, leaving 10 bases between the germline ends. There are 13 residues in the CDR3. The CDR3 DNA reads TGTGCCAGCAGCGCCGGCGGGGGCACTGAAGCTTTCTTT. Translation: CASSAGGGTEAFF.

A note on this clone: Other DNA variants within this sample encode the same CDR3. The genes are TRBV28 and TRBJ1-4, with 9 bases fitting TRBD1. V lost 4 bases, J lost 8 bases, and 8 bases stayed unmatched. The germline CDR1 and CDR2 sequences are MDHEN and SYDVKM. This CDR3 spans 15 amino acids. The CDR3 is CASSSTGTGYEKLFF. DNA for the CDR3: TGTGCCAGCAGTTCCACCGGGACAGGGTACGAAAAACTGTTTTTT.

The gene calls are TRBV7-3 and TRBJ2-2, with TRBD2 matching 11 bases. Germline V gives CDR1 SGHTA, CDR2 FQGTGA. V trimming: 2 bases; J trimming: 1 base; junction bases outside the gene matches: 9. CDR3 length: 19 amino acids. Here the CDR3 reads CASSLSPPTSGGNTGELFF. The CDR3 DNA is TGTGCCAGCAGCTTATCTCCCCCTACTAGCGGGGGGAACACCGGGGAGCTGTTTTTT.

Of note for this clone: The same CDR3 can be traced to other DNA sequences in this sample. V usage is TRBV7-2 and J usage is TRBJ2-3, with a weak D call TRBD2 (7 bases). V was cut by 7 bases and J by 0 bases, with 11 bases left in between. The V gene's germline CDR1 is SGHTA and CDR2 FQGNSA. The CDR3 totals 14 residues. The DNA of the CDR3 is TGTGCCAGCACTGAGGGGGGGAGCACAGATACGCAGTATTTT. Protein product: CASTEGGSTDTQYF.